A single sample is the source of the 10 T cell receptor beta chains below, sequenced in a study of blood T cell repertoires in COVID-19. The data were produced by immunoSEQ multiplex PCR, yet TCRdb's version contains in-frame clones alone and is incomplete. This sample has roughly 150,000 clones, with around 74% found just once. Sequencing was carried out using peripheral blood. These receptors were taken from a man between 70 and 80 years old with acute or convalescent COVID-19.

Note on this clone: Other DNA sequences within the sample encode an identical CDR3. The chain employs TRBV3-1 (or the pseudogene TRBV3-2) and TRBJ1-1; TRBD1 agrees at 7 bases. The CDR3 runs to 13 residues. Germline trimming cut 4 bases from V and 2 bases from J; bases unmatched to any gene: 1. Germline CDR1 and CDR2: LGHDT and YNNKEL (reference sequence). The CDR3 protein is CASSRQGNTEAFF. CDR3 DNA sequence: TGTGCCAGCAGCCGACAGGGAAACACTGAAGCTTTCTTT.

This sequence joins TRBV5-4 and TRBJ1-6; TRBD1 agrees at 7 bases. Per the germline V gene, CDR1 is SGHNT and CDR2 is YYREEE (reference sequence). This CDR3 contains 16 residues. Trimming cost V 4 bases and J 4 bases; bases outside gene matches: 8. CDR3 region: CASSTAGTDYNSPLHF. The CDR3 DNA follows: TGTGCCAGCAGCACCGCCGGGACAGATTATAATTCACCCCTCCACTTT.

CDR3 DNA sequence: TGTGCCAGCAGCCCGGGACAGGGGGCGTCGTACACCGGGGAGCTGTTTTTT. Translated: CASSPGQGASYTGELFF. This sequence joins TRBV5-4 and TRBJ2-2, with 12 bases matching TRBD1. Germline CDR1 reads SGHNT; CDR2 reads YYREEE (reference sequence). The ends lost 4 bases at V and 3 bases at J; junction bases unmatched: 7. This CDR3 region has 17 residues. The full variable domain, rest sourced from reference TRBV5-4 and TRBJ2-2, is ETGVTQSPTHLIKTRGQQVTLRCSSQSGHNTVSWYQQALGQGPQFIFQYYREEENGRGNFPPRFSGLQFPNYSSELNVNALELDDSALYLCASSPGQGASYTGELFFGEGSRLTVL.

In its sample, this clone was seen a few times. The chain uses TRBV7-8 and TRBJ1-5, with D uncertain. The CDR3 length is 17 residues. Germline CDR1 reads SGHVS; CDR2 reads FQNEAQ. The V end was cut by 2 bases, the J end by 0 bases, with 14 bases between. The CDR3 sequence is CASSLTPGRRSNQPQHF. The CDR3 DNA is TGTGCCAGCAGCTTAACCCCGGGGAGGCGTAGCAATCAGCCCCAGCATTTT.

The chain recombines TRBV24-1 with TRBJ2-1, with D possibly matching TRBD2 (6 bases). Trimming pared 7 bases from V and 4 bases from J, leaving 16 bases between. Germline CDR1 KGHDR, CDR2 SFDVKD. CDR3 size: 15 residues. CDR3 loop: CATSETSRDYNEQFF. The CDR3 DNA is TGTGCCACCAGCGAAACTAGCAGGGATTACAATGAGCAGTTCTTC.

This clone was observed a few times. For the CDR3, the DNA is TGTGCCAGCAGTGAACAGGGACGCACCGGGGAGCTGTTTTTT. This sequence encodes CASSEQGRTGELFF. The chain couples TRBV6-4 to TRBJ2-2, with D tentatively TRBD1 (6 bases). V shed 3 bases and J shed 4 bases, with 9 bases lying between them. Germline V CDR1 and CDR2: MRHNA, SNTAGT. The CDR3 runs 14 residues.

The V and J genes are TRBV6-6 and TRBJ2-3; 9 bases fit TRBD1. The ends lost 7 bases at V and 2 bases at J; junction bases unmatched: 7. The germline V gene has CDR1 MNHNY and CDR2 SVGAGI (reference sequence). The CDR3 length is 15 residues. The CDR3 nucleotides read TGTGCCAGCAATGACAGGGGGAGGATCACAGATACGCAGTATTTT. It yields the protein CASNDRGRITDTQYF.

The J gene is TRBJ1-3, the V gene TRBV14; D might be TRBD1 (5 bases). Trimming pared 5 bases from V and 0 bases from J, leaving 11 bases between. CDR1 and CDR2 from the germline V gene are SGHDN and FVKESK. The CDR3 totals 15 residues. The CDR3, as DNA: TGTGCCAGCAGCAAAAGGGGCGACTCTGGAAACACCATATATTTT. Amino acids: CASSKRGDSGNTIYF.

The chain employs TRBV2 and TRBJ1-1, with 10 bases matching TRBD1. Germline trimming cut 4 bases from V and 5 bases from J; bases unmatched to any gene: 7. CDR1 and CDR2 from the germline V gene are SNHLY and FYNNEI. The CDR3 totals 15 residues. CDR3 coding DNA: TGTGCCAGCAGTGGGGAGGGACAGGGGCTGACTGAAGCTTTCTTT. As protein: CASSGEGQGLTEAFF.

V usage is TRBV7-9 and J usage is TRBJ1-6; D is ambiguous. Germline values: CDR1 SEHNR, CDR2 FQNEAQ (reference sequence). The V end was cut by 6 bases, the J end by 9 bases, with 9 bases between. This CDR3 spans 12 amino acids. CDR3 loop: CASSRSPSPLHF. The CDR3 nucleotides read TGTGCCAGCAGTAGATCCCCTTCACCCCTCCACTTT.